Shown below are 32 T cell receptor beta chains from a single sample sequenced in a study of blood T cells in healthy people across ages. The authors ran a second PCR of 7 to 11 cycles using a sample-barcoded 5' primer and a J-beta primer mix. TCRdb ran MiXCR on the 5' RACE reads and lists one entry per CDR3 protein. The sample has some 880,000 distinct CDR3 sequences; roughly 35% are singletons. The sample comprised blood. The receptors here all came from a man aged 18 to 35 in good health.

This clonotype has more than one count but fewer than ten. The J gene is TRBJ2-5, the V gene TRBV6-5; 8 bases match TRBD1. CDR1 and CDR2 (germline): MNHEY, SVGAGI. The CDR3 loop spans 15 amino acids. Trimming cost V 5 bases and J 5 bases; bases outside gene matches: 10. The CDR3 loop is CASSLGQGRLETQYF. CDR3 in DNA: TGTGCCAGCAGTCTAGGACAGGGAAGGTTGGAGACCCAGTACTTC.

The V and J genes are TRBV4-2 and TRBJ1-2; tentatively, D is TRBD1 (6 bases). CDR3 length: 15 amino acids. CDR1 is LGHNA, CDR2 YNFKEQ, per germline. Trimming pared 1 base from V and 0 bases from J, leaving 9 bases between. The CDR3 DNA follows: TGTGCCAGCAGCCAAGCAGGGGACCCTAACTATGGCTACACCTTC. Amino acid sequence: CASSQAGDPNYGYTF.

The chain has TRBV11-2 and TRBJ1-1; D remains unclear. V was pared by 1 base and J by 1 base, with 7 bases between. The germline gives CDR1 SGHAT, CDR2 FQNNGV. The CDR3 is 14 residues long. CDR3 DNA sequence: TGTGCCAGCAGCTTAGTTGCCGGGAACACTGAAGCTTTCTTT. Translated, it gives CASSLVAGNTEAFF.

A note on this clonotype: This could be a read error, since a much larger clone is one nucleotide away. The CDR3 does not end in the conserved phenylalanine or tryptophan, so this is likely a read error. The chain combines TRBV29-1 with TRBJ2-3; weak D call: TRBD2 (6 bases). The V gene's germline CDR1 is SQVTM and CDR2 ANQGSEA. This CDR3 has 11 residues. The V and J ends lost 8 bases and 6 bases respectively, with 12 bases between them. The CDR3 sequence is CSTGTSDTQYV. CDR3 coding DNA: TGCAGCACCGGGACTTCTGATACGCAGTATGTT.

This chain uses TRBV29-1 with TRBJ1-1; D unclear. Trimming left V 4 bases short and J 7 bases short, with 16 bases between. The CDR3 contains 13 residues. CDR1 SQVTM and CDR2 ANQGSEA come from the germline V gene. The CDR3 sequence: CSVVADGGREAFF. For the CDR3, the DNA is TGCAGCGTTGTTGCGGACGGAGGCCGTGAAGCTTTCTTT.

As for this clonotype: A junction end diverges from the germline sequence, so it may reflect a read error. The rearrangement joins TRBV5-1 to TRBJ2-3, with unresolved D. The V gene's germline CDR1 is SGHRS and CDR2 YFSETQ. The CDR3 is 15 residues long. DNA for the CDR3: TGCGCCGGCAGCGTCGGAAATCCGAGCACAGATACGCAGTATTTT. Translation gives CAGSVGNPSTDTQYF. The full variable domain, with the rest looked up from reference TRBV5-1 and TRBJ2-3, is KAGVTQTPRYLIKTRGQQVTLSCSPISGHRSVSWYQQTPGQGLQFLFEYFSETQRNKGNFPGRFSGRQFSNSRSEMNVSTLELGDSALYLCAGSVGNPSTDTQYFGPGTRLTVL.

With regard to this clonotype: A much larger clone is a single base away; this may be a read error. The conserved phenylalanine or tryptophan normally closing the CDR3 is absent here, so this likely arose from a read error. The chain is built from TRBV18 and TRBJ2-7, with TRBD1 identical over 9 bases. The better agreement between TRBJ2-5 and the DNA end casts doubt on the J call. The CDR3 spans 15 residues. CDR1 and CDR2 (germline): KGHSH, LQKENI. The CDR3 sequence is CASSLRTGAMETQYL. CDR3 bases: TGTGCCAGCTCACTACGGACAGGGGCGATGGAGACCCAGTACCTC.

The chain recombines TRBV7-2 with TRBJ1-4; possible D gene TRBD1, 5 bases. The CDR3 is 14 amino acids. Trimming cost V 4 bases and J 7 bases, with 13 bases left between them. Germline V gives CDR1 SGHTA, CDR2 FQGNSA. The CDR3 is CASSSSGTGEKLFF. CDR3 nucleotides: TGTGCCAGCAGCTCTTCCGGGACGGGTGAAAAACTGTTTTTT.

The rearrangement uses TRBV25-1 and TRBJ2-4; D might be TRBD2 (5 bases). The assigned J gene may be wrong: the sequence end matches TRBJ2-7 better. CDR3 length: 14 residues. Germline-derived CDR1 and CDR2 are MGHDK and SYGVNS. The CDR3 DNA reads TGTGCCAGCAGAGCCCGAGGGTGGCCCTACGAGCAGTACTTC. As protein: CASRARGWPYEQYF.

The genes are TRBV15 and TRBJ2-7; 7 bases agree with TRBD1. CDR1 is LNHNV, CDR2 YYDKDF, per germline (reference sequence). After removal of 0 bases from V and 3 bases from J, the junction contained 5 bases not matched to a gene. This CDR3 spans 15 amino acids. The chain's CDR3 is CATSRDFPGGYEQYF. As DNA, the CDR3 is TGTGCCACCAGCAGAGATTTTCCAGGGGGCTACGAGCAGTACTTC.

This rearrangement joins TRBV6-1 to TRBJ1-1; D might be TRBD1 (5 bases). V lost 6 bases and J lost 5, with 13 bases in between. Germline V gene sequence: CDR1 MNHNS, CDR2 SASEGT. This CDR3 has 13 residues. CDR3 sequence: CASRGPLVTEAFF. In nucleotides, the CDR3 is TGTGCCAGCAGGGGACCCCTTGTAACTGAAGCTTTCTTT.

V and J are TRBV20-1 and TRBJ2-7, with 12 bases that match TRBD2. The CDR3 covers 14 residues. CDR1 and CDR2 (germline): DFQATT, SNEGSKA (reference sequence). Trimming at V came to 6 bases and at J to 7 bases, leaving 10 bases not matched to a gene. CDR3 bases: TGCAGTGCCCGGACTAGCGGGACCGACAATGAGCAGTACTTC. Protein sequence: CSARTSGTDNEQYF.

The chain has TRBV20-1 and TRBJ1-4; TRBD1 agrees at 7 bases. V lost 2 bases, J lost 0 bases, and 12 bases stayed unmatched. In germline, CDR1 is DFQATT, CDR2 SNEGSKA (reference sequence). This CDR3 contains 18 residues. CDR3 coding DNA: TGCAGTGCTAGACCAGGACAGGTTGATTTGGCAACTAATGAAAAACTGTTTTTT. Amino acids: CSARPGQVDLATNEKLFF.

Note on this clonotype: A junction boundary mismatches the germline segment, possibly from a read error. The chain carries TRBV5-1 and TRBJ1-6, with unresolved D. The CDR3 has 15 residues. Germline V gene sequence: CDR1 SGHRS, CDR2 YFSETQ. CDR3: CASSFGLRNNSPPHF. Written as DNA, the CDR3 is TGCGCCAGCAGCTTCGGGCTGCGCAATAATTCACCCCCCCACTTT.

Comment on this clonotype: A clone one base away is much larger, so this may be a read error. This chain joins TRBV29-1 and TRBJ1-5; 7 bases agree with TRBD1. The CDR3 contains 14 residues. Germline assignment: CDR1 SQVTM and CDR2 ANQGSEA. V gave up 5 bases and J gave up 2 bases; unmatched junction bases: 6. DNA for the CDR3: TGCAGCGTTCCGGGACAGTATGGCAATCAGCCCCAGCATTTT. Its translation is CSVPGQYGNQPQHF. Full variable domain (remainder filled in from reference TRBV29-1 and TRBJ1-5): SAVISQKPSRDICQRGTSLTIQCQVDSQVTMMFWYRQQPGQSLTLIATANQGSEATYESGFVIDKFPISRPNLTFSTLTVSNMSPEDSSIYLCSVPGQYGNQPQHFGDGTRLSIL.

The V gene is TRBV12-3 or TRBV12-4, the J gene TRBJ2-5, with D uncertain. The ends were cut back, 6 bases at V and 5 bases at J, with 7 bases in the middle. The length of the CDR3 is 11 residues. The CDR3: CASSRMETQYF. The CDR3 DNA sequence: TGTGCCAGCAGCCGCATGGAGACCCAGTACTTC.

As DNA, the CDR3 is TGCGCCAGCAGCCAAGTCCTTAGCGGGGGAACCTACGAGCAGTACTTC. Translated, it gives CASSQVLSGGTYEQYF. The rearrangement uses TRBV4-1 and TRBJ2-7; 9 nucleotides match TRBD2. This CDR3 contains 16 residues. Trimming cost V 1 base and J 2 bases; bases outside gene matches: 6. The germline V gene encodes CDR1 MGHRA and CDR2 YSYEKL.

This rearrangement joins TRBV7-2 to TRBJ2-7; TRBD1 or TRBD2 may be the D gene (5 bases each). Germline V gene lookup returns CDR1 SGHTA and CDR2 FQGNSA. Trimming stripped 1 base from V and 2 bases from J, with 12 bases between. The CDR3 runs 15 residues. This CDR3 is CASSLGGTVTYEQYF. The CDR3, as DNA: TGTGCCAGCAGCTTAGGTGGGACGGTTACCTACGAGCAGTACTTC.

The V call is TRBV7-2, the J call TRBJ1-2; possibly TRBD1 for D (5 bases). CDR1 and CDR2 (germline): SGHTA, FQGNSA. The CDR3 sequence is 14 residues long. Trimming took off 5 bases at V and 6 bases at J, with 16 bases between the two ends. The CDR3 protein is CASSPGGTDHGYTF. The CDR3 nucleotides are TGTGCCAGCAGCCCTGGCGGGACGGACCATGGCTACACCTTC.

This sequence joins TRBV20-1 and TRBJ1-6; TRBD1 is a possible D gene (5 bases). This CDR3 has 15 amino acids. V lost 3 bases and J 5 bases, leaving 14 bases between the germline ends. Germline assignment: CDR1 DFQATT and CDR2 SNEGSKA (reference sequence). CDR3 sequence: CSASLSQGDNSPLHF. The CDR3 DNA reads TGCAGTGCTAGTTTGTCCCAGGGAGATAATTCACCCCTCCACTTT.

This clonotype has at least ten counts. The V and J genes are TRBV29-1 and TRBJ2-5, with a weak D call TRBD2 (5 bases). Trimming took off 5 bases at V and 13 bases at J, with 17 bases between the two ends. Germline CDR1 and CDR2: SQVTM and ANQGSEA. The CDR3 is made up of 11 amino acids. CDR3: CSVSDLEAVYF. DNA of the CDR3: TGCAGCGTTTCGGACTTAGAGGCTGTGTACTTC.

V usage is TRBV21-1 and J usage is TRBJ1-1; the table gives TRBD1 as D, unverified against the DNA. TRBV21-1 is termed a pseudogene. CDR3 size: 17 residues. CDR3: CASSKRAWTGVNTEAFF. The CDR3 bases are TGTGCCAGCAGCAAACGGGCATGGACAGGGGTGAACACTGAAGCTTTCTTT.

This clonotype has a count of ten or more. The chain has TRBV20-1 and TRBJ1-2; D is perhaps TRBD1 (5 bases). With 5 bases removed from V and 4 bases from J, the gap between germline ends came to 17 bases. CDR1 DFQATT and CDR2 SNEGSKA come from the germline V gene (reference sequence). The CDR3 runs 14 residues. This CDR3 is CSAGDWAESYGYTF. In DNA, the CDR3 is TGCAGTGCTGGGGACTGGGCGGAGAGCTATGGCTACACCTTC.

This clonotype was counted between two and nine times. The chain links TRBV29-1 to TRBJ2-1; the D gene is possibly TRBD2 (6 bases). The germline V and J ends were trimmed by 0 bases and 8 bases, with 14 bases remaining between them. From germline, CDR1 is SQVTM and CDR2 ANQGSEA. The CDR3 sequence is 14 residues long. The CDR3 loop is CSVEEGGARYEQFF. For the CDR3, the DNA is TGCAGCGTTGAAGAGGGGGGAGCTAGGTATGAGCAGTTCTTC.

The chain has TRBV25-1 and TRBJ1-2; D gene unclear. The CDR3 has 13 amino acids. V lost 3 bases, J lost 4 bases, and 9 bases lay in between. Germline V gene data show CDR1 as MGHDK and CDR2 as SYGVNS. CDR3 in DNA: TGTGCCAGCAGTGATACTCTGACCTATGGCTACACCTTC. Residues: CASSDTLTYGYTF.

This clonotype came up once. The genes are TRBV25-1 and TRBJ2-1; possibly TRBD1 or TRBD2 for D (5 bases each). The CDR3 covers 15 residues. V dropped 1 base and J dropped 13 bases, with 20 bases sitting between them. Germline CDR1 MGHDK, CDR2 SYGVNS. DNA of the CDR3: TGTGCCAGCAGTGAATCAGGGACCAGAGTAGAGTCCCAGTTCTTC. This codes for CASSESGTRVESQFF.

This clonotype was recorded a few times. The chain has TRBV12-3 or TRBV12-4 and TRBJ2-5; 9 bases map to TRBD1. The CDR3 totals 14 residues. The ends lost 6 bases at V and 5 bases at J; junction bases unmatched: 7. For the CDR3, the DNA is TGTGCCAGCAGAACAGGGGGCGCGGGGGAGACCCAGTACTTC. This encodes CASRTGGAGETQYF.

V gene TRBV6-1 combines with J gene TRBJ2-3; D is perhaps TRBD2 (7 bases). In germline, CDR1 is MNHNS, CDR2 SASEGT. There are 14 residues in the CDR3. Trimming pared 1 base from V and 6 bases from J, leaving 11 bases between. The CDR3 region is CASSEVGGGDTQYF. The CDR3 DNA follows: TGTGCCAGCAGTGAAGTGGGGGGGGGCGATACGCAGTATTTT.

The rearrangement joins TRBV25-1 to TRBJ1-1, with D unclear. The CDR3 extends over 16 amino acids. V gave up 8 bases and J gave up 3 bases, with 22 bases separating them. Germline CDR1 reads MGHDK; CDR2 reads SYGVNS. The CDR3 region has the DNA TGTGCCAGCGGGCAGACCAAACAGTCGTCATACACTGAAGCTTTCTTT. Translating gives CASGQTKQSSYTEAFF.

The sample holds a few counts of this clonotype. The chain has TRBV9 and TRBJ2-1; no definite D call. The V end was cut by 0 bases, the J end by 5 bases, with 12 bases between. The germline V gene has CDR1 SGDLS and CDR2 YYNGEE. This CDR3 is built from 15 residues. As DNA, the CDR3 is TGTGCCAGCAGCGTAGAAAAAGAAACAGACAATGAGCAGTTCTTC. Translation gives CASSVEKETDNEQFF.

A note on this clonotype: The junction shows a germline mismatch at one end, possibly a read error. The chain has TRBV12-3 or TRBV12-4 and TRBJ2-5; D possibly corresponds to TRBD2 (6 bases). The CDR3 is made up of 14 amino acids. CDR3 residues: CTSSYLAQGETQYF. DNA for the CDR3: TGTACCAGCAGTTATCTAGCGCAGGGCGAGACCCAGTACTTC.

This clonotype was picked up a small number of times. The chain has TRBV7-2 and TRBJ2-1; possible D gene TRBD2, 6 bases. The V gene's germline CDR1 is SGHTA and CDR2 FQGNSA. This CDR3 has 16 residues. V shed 1 base and J shed 7 bases, with 17 bases lying between them. The CDR3 sequence is CASSLGEGTPSNEQFF. The CDR3 coding sequence is TGTGCCAGCAGCTTAGGAGAAGGGACTCCCTCAAATGAGCAGTTCTTC.